Given below is one T cell receptor (beta chain) in context. Germline is not matched at one junction end, which may reflect a read error. These data belong to a study of blood T cells in healthy people across ages. A J-beta primer mix and a sample-barcoded 5' primer were used in a second PCR of about 7 to 12 cycles. TCRdb re-called the 5' RACE reads with MiXCR, one entry per CDR3 protein. The sample carries hundreds of thousands of distinct CDR3 sequences, approximately 50% recorded once. The CDR3 totals 16 residues. Looked up from germline, CDR1 is SGHRS and CDR2 is YFSETQ. The rearrangement joins TRBV5-1 to TRBJ2-7; D might be TRBD1 or TRBD2, each matching 5 bases. Sequenced sample: blood. The sequence came from an older woman in good health. The CDR3 nucleotides read TGCGCCAGCAGCTTTGCCGCAGGGCCAGGGACCTATGAGCAGTACTTC. Protein sequence: CASSFAAGPGTYEQYF. Complete variable domain (other parts from reference TRBV5-1 and TRBJ2-7): KAGVTQTPRYLIKTRGQQVTLSCSPISGHRSVSWYQQTPGQGLQFLFEYFSETQRNKGNFPGRFSGRQFSNSRSEMNVSTLELGDSALYLCASSFAAGPGTYEQYFGPGTRLTVT.